The clone carrying this T cell receptor beta chain came up a few times. The sample comes from a study of post-analysis software for immune sequencing data. Prepared libraries of TCR beta cDNA carried unique molecular identifiers. About 500,000 cDNA molecules were obtained per 1 to 10 million input T cells. From the PCR reads, TCRdb called clonotypes with MiXCR, one entry per CDR3 protein. The table includes hundreds of thousands of distinct CDR3 sequences, roughly 58% detected once. The TCR comes from a girl aged 5-17 years with multiple sclerosis. The specimen was blood.

In DNA, the CDR3 is TGCAGCGGCTGGGGGTTGCGATATGGCTACACCTTC. It specifies CSGWGLRYGYTF. The V gene is TRBV29-1, the J gene TRBJ1-2; weak D call: TRBD1 (5 bases). The CDR3 contains 12 residues. Per the germline V gene, CDR1 is SQVTM and CDR2 is ANQGSEA. Trimming shortened V by 7 bases and J by 5 bases, and 14 bases separated the two germline ends.